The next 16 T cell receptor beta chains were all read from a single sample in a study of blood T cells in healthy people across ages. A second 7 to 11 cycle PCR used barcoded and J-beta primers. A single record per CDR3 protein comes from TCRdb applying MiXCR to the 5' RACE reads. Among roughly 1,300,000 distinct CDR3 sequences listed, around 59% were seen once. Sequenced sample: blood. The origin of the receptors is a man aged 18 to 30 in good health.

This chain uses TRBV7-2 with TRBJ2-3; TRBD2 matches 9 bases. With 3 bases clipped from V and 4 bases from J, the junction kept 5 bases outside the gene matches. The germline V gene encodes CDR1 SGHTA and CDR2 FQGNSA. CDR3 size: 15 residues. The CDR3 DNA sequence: TGTGCCAGCAGCTTTAGCGGGGGTGGAGCAGATACGCAGTATTTT. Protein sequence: CASSFSGGGADTQYF.

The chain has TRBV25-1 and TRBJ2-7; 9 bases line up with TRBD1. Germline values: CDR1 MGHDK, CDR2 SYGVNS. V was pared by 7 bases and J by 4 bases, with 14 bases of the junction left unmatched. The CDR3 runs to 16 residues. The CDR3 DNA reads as TGTGCCAGCACTCCAAAACCGGGACAGGGCCCGTACGAGCAGTACTTC. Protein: CASTPKPGQGPYEQYF.

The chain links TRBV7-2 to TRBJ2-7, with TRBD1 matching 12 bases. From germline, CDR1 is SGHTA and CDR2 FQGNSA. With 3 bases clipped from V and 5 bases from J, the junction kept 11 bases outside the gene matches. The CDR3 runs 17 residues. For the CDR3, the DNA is TGTGCCAGCAGCTTGTCAGGGTTGGGACAGGGGGCTCACGAGCAGTACTTC. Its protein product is CASSLSGLGQGAHEQYF.

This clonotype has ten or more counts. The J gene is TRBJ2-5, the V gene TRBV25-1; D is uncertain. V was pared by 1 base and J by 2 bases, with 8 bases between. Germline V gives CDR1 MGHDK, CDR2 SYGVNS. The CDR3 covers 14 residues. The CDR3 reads CASSELAVQETQYF. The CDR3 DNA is TGTGCCAGCAGTGAATTGGCCGTACAAGAGACCCAGTACTTC.

The CDR3 spells CASSLIADNTGELFF. The CDR3 DNA reads TGTGCCAGCAGCTTGATCGCCGACAACACCGGGGAGCTGTTTTTT. This chain links TRBV7-2 with TRBJ2-2, with no clear D. The CDR3 covers 15 residues. V was trimmed by 3 bases and J by 2 bases, leaving 10 bases between them. Germline CDR1 and CDR2: SGHTA and FQGNSA.

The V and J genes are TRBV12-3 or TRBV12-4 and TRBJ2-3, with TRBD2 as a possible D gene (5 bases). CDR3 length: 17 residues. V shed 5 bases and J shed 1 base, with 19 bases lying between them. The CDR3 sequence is CASSTGEGPLGTDTQYF. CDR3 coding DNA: TGTGCCAGCAGTACCGGTGAGGGTCCCCTAGGCACAGATACGCAGTATTTT.

CDR3 protein: CATSRDPLDSYEQYF. Written as DNA, the CDR3 is TGTGCCACCAGCAGAGATCCACTAGATAGCTACGAGCAGTACTTC. The chain carries TRBV15 and TRBJ2-7; a possible D gene is TRBD2 (5 bases). V lost 0 bases, J lost 3 bases, and 12 bases lay in between. Germline CDR1 LNHNV, CDR2 YYDKDF (reference sequence). This CDR3 spans 15 amino acids.

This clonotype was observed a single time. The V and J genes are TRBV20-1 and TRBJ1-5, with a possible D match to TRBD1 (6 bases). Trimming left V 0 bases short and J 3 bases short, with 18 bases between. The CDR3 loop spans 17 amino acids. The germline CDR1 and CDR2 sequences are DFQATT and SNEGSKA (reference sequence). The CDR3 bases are TGCAGTGCTAGAGATGCGGGGGGCCCCGACCCCAATCAGCCCCAGCATTTT. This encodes CSARDAGGPDPNQPQHF.

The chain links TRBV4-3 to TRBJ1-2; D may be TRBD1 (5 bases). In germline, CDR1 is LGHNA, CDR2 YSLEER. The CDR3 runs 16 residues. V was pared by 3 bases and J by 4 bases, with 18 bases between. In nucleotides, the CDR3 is TGCGCCAGCAGCCAGGTTCTCCAGGGCAGTATCTATGGCTACACCTTC. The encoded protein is CASSQVLQGSIYGYTF.

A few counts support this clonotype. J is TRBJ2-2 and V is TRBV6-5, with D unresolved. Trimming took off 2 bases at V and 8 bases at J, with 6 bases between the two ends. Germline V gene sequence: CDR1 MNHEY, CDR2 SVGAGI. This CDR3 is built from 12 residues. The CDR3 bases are TGTGCCAGCAGTTACACGAGGGGGGAGCTGTTTTTT. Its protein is CASSYTRGELFF.

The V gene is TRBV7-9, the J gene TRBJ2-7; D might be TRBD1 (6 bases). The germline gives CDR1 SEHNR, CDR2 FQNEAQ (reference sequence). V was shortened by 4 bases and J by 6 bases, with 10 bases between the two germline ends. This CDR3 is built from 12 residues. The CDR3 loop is CASSSTGIEQYF. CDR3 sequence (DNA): TGTGCCAGCAGCTCTACAGGGATCGAGCAGTACTTC.

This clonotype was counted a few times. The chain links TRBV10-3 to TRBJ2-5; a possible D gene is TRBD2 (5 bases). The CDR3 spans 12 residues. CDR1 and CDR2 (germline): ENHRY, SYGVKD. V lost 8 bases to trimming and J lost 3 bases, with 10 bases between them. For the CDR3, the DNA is TGTGCCATCTCGCCCGGGGAAGAGACCCAGTACTTC. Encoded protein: CAISPGEETQYF.

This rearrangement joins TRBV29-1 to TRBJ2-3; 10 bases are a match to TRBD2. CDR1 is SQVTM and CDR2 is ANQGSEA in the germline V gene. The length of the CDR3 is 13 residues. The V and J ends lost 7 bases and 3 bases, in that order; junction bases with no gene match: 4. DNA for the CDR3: TGCAGCGCTGCACTAGCGGGGACAGATACGCAGTATTTT. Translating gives CSAALAGTDTQYF.

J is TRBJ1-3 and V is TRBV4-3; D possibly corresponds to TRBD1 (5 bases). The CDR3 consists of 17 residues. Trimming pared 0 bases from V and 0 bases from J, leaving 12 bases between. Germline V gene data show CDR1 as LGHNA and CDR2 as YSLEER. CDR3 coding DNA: TGCGCCAGCAGCCAAGATTTGGGGCCTAGCTCTGGAAACACCATATATTTT. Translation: CASSQDLGPSSGNTIYF.

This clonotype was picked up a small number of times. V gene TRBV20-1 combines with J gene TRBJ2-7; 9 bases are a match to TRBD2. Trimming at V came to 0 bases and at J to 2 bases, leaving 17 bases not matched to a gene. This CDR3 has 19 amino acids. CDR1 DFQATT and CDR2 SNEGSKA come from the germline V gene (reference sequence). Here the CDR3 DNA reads TGCAGTGCTAGAGATTATGGGCTAGCGGGGATACCGCGGACCTACGAGCAGTACTTC. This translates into CSARDYGLAGIPRTYEQYF.

The CDR3, as DNA: TGTGCCAGCAGTACCCGCGAGTACGAGCAGTACTTC. Amino acids: CASSTREYEQYF. The rearrangement joins TRBV25-1 to TRBJ2-5; D uncertain. The J call may be faulty, since TRBJ2-7 better matches the DNA end. Germline lookup yields CDR1 MGHDK and CDR2 SYGVNS. The CDR3 extends over 12 amino acids.